The rows below give T cell receptor beta chains drawn from one sample of a study of CD8 T cells in ankylosing spondylitis. One entry per CDR3 protein results from TCRdb running MiXCR on the 5' RACE reads. The repertoire holds more than 400,000 distinct CDR3 sequences, with approximately 5.3% as singletons. Sequenced sample: blood, either unsorted or a sorted T cell fraction (not recorded which). These receptors were collected from a male donor with ankylosing spondylitis. The CDR3 runs from the conserved cysteine through the conserved F or W. D genes are given only for firm matches. The size field is filled for only some rows; it gives once, few, many or a size class.

d_call clone_size j_call v_call cdr3_nt cdr3_aa
TRBD2 many TRBJ2-3 TRBV20-1 TGCAGTGCGGCTAGCGGAGGAAGCACAGATACGCAGTATTTT CSAASGGSTDTQYF
- many TRBJ2-5 TRBV27 TGTGCCAGCAGGCGCAGACATAGTCAAGAGACCCAGTACTTC CASRRRHSQETQYF
- - TRBJ2-3 TRBV24-1 TGTGCCACCAGTGACAGGCGGTTCCCAAGCACAGATACGCAGTATTTT CATSDRRFPSTDTQYF
- many TRBJ1-5 TRBV20-1 TGCAGTGCTAGTAACTTTGGAGGGAATCAGCCCCAGCATTTT CSASNFGGNQPQHF
TRBD1 - TRBJ2-3 TRBV5-1 TGCGCCAGCAGCTCGATGGACAGGGGAACAGATACGCAGTATTTT CASSSMDRGTDTQYF
- many TRBJ2-1 TRBV12-3/TRBV12-4 TGTGCCAGCAGCACAGGGTTCAGTGAGCAGTTCTTC CASSTGFSEQFF
TRBD1 many TRBJ1-6 TRBV20-1 TGCAGTGCTAATACCCGGGACAGGGTAGATTCACCCCTCCACTTT CSANTRDRVDSPLHF
- many TRBJ1-4 TRBV5-1 TGCGCCAGCAGCTTGGGACAACCAGATGAAAAACTGTTTTTT CASSLGQPDEKLFF
TRBD2 many TRBJ2-7 TRBV29-1 TGCAGCGTCGGGACTAGCGGGCCCTACGAGCAGTACTTC CSVGTSGPYEQYF
- many TRBJ2-5 TRBV9 TGTGCCAGCAGCCCCCGGGTGAGGTTCCTAGGAGAGACCCAGTACTTC CASSPRVRFLGETQYF
TRBD1 many TRBJ2-1 TRBV27 TGTGCCAGCAGTTGGAGCAGCGGGGACAGGGGAAATGAGCAGTTCTTC CASSWSSGDRGNEQFF
TRBD1 many TRBJ1-2 TRBV11-2 TGTGCCAGCAGCTTTTCCCGGGACAGGGTTTATGGCTACACCTTC CASSFSRDRVYGYTF
TRBD1 many TRBJ1-1 TRBV27 TGTGCCAGCAGTGCGTTCCCGGGACAGGGGGCGAGGACTGAAGCTTTCTTT CASSAFPGQGARTEAFF
TRBD1 - TRBJ2-6 TRBV29-1 TGCAACGTACTCGACAGGGAATCGACCAACGTCCTGACTTTC CNVLDRESTNVLTF
TRBD1 many TRBJ1-2 TRBV20-1 TGCAGTGCCCTGGCAGGGGGCCTTGGAGGCTACACCTTC CSALAGGLGGYTF